This TCR beta chain was sequenced during a study of blood T cell repertoires in COVID-19. Turning to the study itself: PBMCs, B-cell-depleted T cells, or T cells were the source of the cDNA or gDNA that made up the material.

This CDR3 contains 15 residues. Deletions cut 3 bases from V and 3 bases from J, with 12 bases between. The germline V gene encodes CDR1 MDHEN and CDR2 SYDVKM. Clones were read by immunoSEQ multiplex PCR, and TCRdb kept only the in-frame ones, dropping some. Found here are about 76,000 clones, more than 90% of them singletons; the top ten hold about 1.5%. The chain links TRBV28 to TRBJ2-1; D is unclear. Sequences were obtained from peripheral blood. This TCR came from a man aged 45 to 65 with acute or convalescent COVID-19. The DNA for the CDR3 is TGTGCCAGCAGTTTGGGCAGTTTAGACTACAATGAGCAGTTCTTC. This gives the protein CASSLGSLDYNEQFF.